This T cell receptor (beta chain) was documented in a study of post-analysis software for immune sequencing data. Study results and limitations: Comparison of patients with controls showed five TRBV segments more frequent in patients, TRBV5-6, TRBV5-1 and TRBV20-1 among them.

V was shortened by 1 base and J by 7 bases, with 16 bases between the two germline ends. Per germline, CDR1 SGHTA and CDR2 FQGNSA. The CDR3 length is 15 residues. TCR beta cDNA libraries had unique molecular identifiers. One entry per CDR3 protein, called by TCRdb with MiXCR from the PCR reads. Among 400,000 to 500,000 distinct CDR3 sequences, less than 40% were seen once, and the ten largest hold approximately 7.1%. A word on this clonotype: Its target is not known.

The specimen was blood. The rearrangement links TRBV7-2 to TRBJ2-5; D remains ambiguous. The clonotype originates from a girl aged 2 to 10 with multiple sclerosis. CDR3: CASSLGDPSLVTQYF. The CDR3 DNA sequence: TGTGCCAGCAGCTTAGGTGACCCTAGTTTGGTGACCCAGTACTTC. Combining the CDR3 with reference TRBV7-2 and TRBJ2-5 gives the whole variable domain GAGVSQSPSNKVTEKGKDVELRCDPISGHTALYWYRQSLGQGLEFLIYFQGNSAPDKSGLPSDRFSAERTGGSVSTLTIQRTQQEDSAVYLCASSLGDPSLVTQYFGPGTRLLVL.